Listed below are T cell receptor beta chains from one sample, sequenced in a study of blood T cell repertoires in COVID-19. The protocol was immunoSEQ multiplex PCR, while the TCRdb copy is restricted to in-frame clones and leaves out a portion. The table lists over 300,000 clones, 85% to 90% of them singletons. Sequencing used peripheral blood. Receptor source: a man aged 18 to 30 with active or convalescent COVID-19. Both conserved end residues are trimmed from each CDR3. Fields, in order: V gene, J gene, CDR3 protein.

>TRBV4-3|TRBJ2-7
ASSQGQENYEQY
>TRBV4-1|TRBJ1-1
ASSQDRSGLTGRNTEAF
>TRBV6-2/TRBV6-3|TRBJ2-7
ASSYLGGTYEQY
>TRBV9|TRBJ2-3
ASSPGRGGGDTQY
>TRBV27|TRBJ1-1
ASSLEGDTEAF
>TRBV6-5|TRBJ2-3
ASSRGQGADTQY
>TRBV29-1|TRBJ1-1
SVATLNTEAF
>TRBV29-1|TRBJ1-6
SVRTGVYSPLH
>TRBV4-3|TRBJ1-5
ASSQDWSWGNQPQH
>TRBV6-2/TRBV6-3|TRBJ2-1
ASSYSPRMGQTYNEQF
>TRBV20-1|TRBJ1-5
SASLRGGNQPQH
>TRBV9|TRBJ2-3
ASSGLTDTQY
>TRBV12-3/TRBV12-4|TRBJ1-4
ASSLYEKLF
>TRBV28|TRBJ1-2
ASSSTWTLTNYGYT
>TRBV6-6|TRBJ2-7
ASRTTGTGTYEQY
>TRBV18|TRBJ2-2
ASSPQGHPNTGELF
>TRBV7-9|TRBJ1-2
ASSAVAGTGGGFLYGYT
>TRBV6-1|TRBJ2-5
ASSEMVLAVPPGAQY
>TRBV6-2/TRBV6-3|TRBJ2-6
ASSYPPRGANVLT
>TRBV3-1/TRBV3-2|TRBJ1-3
ASSPTSGDGNTIY
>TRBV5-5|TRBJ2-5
ASSHGSLQETQY
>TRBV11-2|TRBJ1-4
ASSPGQINEKLF
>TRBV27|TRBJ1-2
ASSSTGNNYGYT
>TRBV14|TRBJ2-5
ASSGGRARPVQETQY
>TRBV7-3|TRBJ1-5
ASSLTEITPQH
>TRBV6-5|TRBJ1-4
ASSYSPQASNEKLF
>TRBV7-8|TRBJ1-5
ASSLAGEINQPQH
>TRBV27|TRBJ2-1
ASSLSGLSSYNEQF
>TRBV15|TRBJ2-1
ATSRGTAGKNEQF
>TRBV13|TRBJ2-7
ASSFGTLTYEQY
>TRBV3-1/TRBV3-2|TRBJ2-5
ASSPRTSGGETQY
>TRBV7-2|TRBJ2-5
ASSPGLAGDQETQY
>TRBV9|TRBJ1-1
ASSPGTGVGITEAF
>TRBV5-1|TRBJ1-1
ASSRTGSVNTEAF
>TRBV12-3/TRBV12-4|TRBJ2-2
ASSITEAGELF
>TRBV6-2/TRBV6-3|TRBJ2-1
ASSSRRGLAGGAGQF
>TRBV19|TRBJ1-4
ASSSGQSTNEKLF
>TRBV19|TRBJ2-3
ASSPRTPSTDTQY
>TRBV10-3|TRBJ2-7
AISELLQGVEQY
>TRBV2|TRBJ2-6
ASRTQGLGANVLT
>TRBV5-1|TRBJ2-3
ASSPVVPGGIAGGTDTQY
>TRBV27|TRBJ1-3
ASQGRNSGNTIY